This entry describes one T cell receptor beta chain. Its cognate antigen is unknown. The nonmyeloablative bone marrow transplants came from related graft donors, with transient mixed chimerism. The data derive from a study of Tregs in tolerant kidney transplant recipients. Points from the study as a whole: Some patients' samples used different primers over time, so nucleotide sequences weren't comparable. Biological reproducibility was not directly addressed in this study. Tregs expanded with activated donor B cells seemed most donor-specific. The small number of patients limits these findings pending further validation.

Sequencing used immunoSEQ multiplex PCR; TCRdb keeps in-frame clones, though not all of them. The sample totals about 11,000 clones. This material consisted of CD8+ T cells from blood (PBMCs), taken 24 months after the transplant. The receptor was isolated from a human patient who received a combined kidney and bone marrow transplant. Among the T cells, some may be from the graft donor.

CDR3 loop: CASSSGPRTTGELFF. CDR3 bases read: TGTGCCAGCAGCTCAGGCCCCAGGACAACCGGGGAG. The chain combines TRBV7-3 with TRBJ2-2; weak D call: TRBD1 (5 bases). The read terminates 3 residues before the CDR3 end, so the remaining end is supplied by the germline J gene. CDR1 is SGHTA and CDR2 is FQGTGA in the germline V gene. This CDR3 has 15 residues. Trimming left V 4 bases short and J 5 bases short, with 14 bases between. The full variable domain, completed using reference TRBV7-3 and TRBJ2-2, is GAGVSQTPSNKVTEKGKYVELRCDPISGHTALYWYRQSLGQGPEFLIYFQGTGAADDSGLPNDRFFAVRPEGSVSTLKIQRTERGDSAVYLCASSSGPRTTGELFFGEGSRLTVL.